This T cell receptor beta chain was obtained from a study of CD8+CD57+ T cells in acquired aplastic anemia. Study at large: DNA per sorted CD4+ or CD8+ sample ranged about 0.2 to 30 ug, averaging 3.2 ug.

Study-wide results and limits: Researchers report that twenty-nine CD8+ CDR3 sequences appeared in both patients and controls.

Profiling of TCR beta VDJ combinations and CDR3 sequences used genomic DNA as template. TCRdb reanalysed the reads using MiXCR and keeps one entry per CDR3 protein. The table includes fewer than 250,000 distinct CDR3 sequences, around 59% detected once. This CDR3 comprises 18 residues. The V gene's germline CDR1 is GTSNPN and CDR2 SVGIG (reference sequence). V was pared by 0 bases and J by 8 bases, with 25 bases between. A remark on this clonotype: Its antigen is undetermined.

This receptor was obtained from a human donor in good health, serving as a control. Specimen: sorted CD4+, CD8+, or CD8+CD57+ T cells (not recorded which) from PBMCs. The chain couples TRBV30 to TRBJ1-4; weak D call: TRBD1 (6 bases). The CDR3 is CAWSVQILGGSRREKLFF. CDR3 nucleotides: TGTGCCTGGAGTGTACAGATTTTGGGGGGCTCGAGACGGGAAAAACTGTTTTTT. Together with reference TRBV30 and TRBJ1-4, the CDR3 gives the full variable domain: SQTIHQWPATLVQPVGSPLSLECTVEGTSNPNLYWYRQAAGRGLQLLFYSVGIGQISSEVPQNLSASRPQDRQFILSSKKLLLSDSGFYLCAWSVQILGGSRREKLFFGSGTQLSVL.